This T cell receptor (beta chain) stems from a study of T cell changes during pregnancy in multiple sclerosis. The CDR3 has 15 residues. Germline V gene data show CDR1 as SGHVS and CDR2 as FQNEAQ. V was pared by 3 bases and J by 3 bases, with 6 bases of the junction left unmatched. Some clones are missing from TCRdb's copy, which holds only in-frame ones; the method was immunoSEQ multiplex PCR. This sample yields around 35,000 clones, of which 85% to 95% are seen a single time; approximately 0.38% belongs to the top ten. The sample was CD4+ T cells from peripheral blood mononuclear cells, taken in the second trimester of pregnancy. The receptor's source is a female donor with multiple sclerosis, enrolled in a pregnancy study. The genes are TRBV7-8 and TRBJ2-7; 9 positions match TRBD1. The CDR3 here is CASSFTGGASYEQYF. Here the CDR3 DNA reads TGTGCCAGCAGCTTTACAGGGGGCGCGAGCTACGAGCAGTACTTC.